This T cell receptor beta chain was sequenced in a study of blood T cell repertoires in COVID-19. Looking at the study overall: PBMCs, B-cell-depleted T cells, or T cells provided the cDNA or gDNA that made up the material.

CDR1 is SGHDT and CDR2 is YYEEEE in the germline V gene. The CDR3 spans 14 residues. The ends were cut back, 0 bases at V and 7 bases at J, with 11 bases in the middle. Method: immunoSEQ multiplex PCR; TCRdb's copy keeps in-frame clones and lacks some. The table lists roughly 190,000 clones, around 80% of them singletons. The chain has TRBV5-6 and TRBJ1-5; TRBD1 is a possible D gene (5 bases). The material sequenced was peripheral blood. The origin of this receptor is a human donor in a cohort sampled during active COVID-19. The CDR3 DNA reads TGTGCCAGCAGCTTGGAGGGGCAGGGACAGCCCCAGCATTTT. It specifies CASSLEGQGQPQHF.